This T cell receptor beta chain came from a study of cytomegalovirus exposure and HLA in healthy donors. The CDR3 extends over 16 amino acids. Per the germline V gene, CDR1 is MNHNS and CDR2 is SASEGT. After removal of 3 bases from V and 0 bases from J, the junction contained 8 bases not matched to a gene. Donors counted as nominally healthy when sampled, yet unrecorded immune exposures were likely. Researchers ran the PCR with 60 Vbeta and 13 Jbeta primers. Clones were sequenced by immunoSEQ multiplex PCR, and TCRdb holds only the in-frame ones, with some missing. The sample has 70,000 to 95,000 clones, around 80% seen once. To note about this clone: Its antigen is undetermined.

Study-level points and caveats: Rarity held for most TCR sequences, but there were some public TCRs that occurred in many donors. A later examination showed that TCR association rates differed by HLA locus, with DRB1 most and HLA-C fewest. An apparent linkage of common viral pathogens to several of the most significant clusters emerged in a later analysis.

The sequenced sample consisted of PBMCs. The V gene is TRBV6-1, the J gene TRBJ2-7; 7 positions agree with TRBD1. The receptor was derived from a man aged 25 to 40 in good health and CMV-seropositive. The CDR3 protein is CASSDTATGISYEQYV. CDR3 DNA: TGTGCCAGCAGTGATACCGCGACAGGGATCTCCTACGAGCAGTACGTC.